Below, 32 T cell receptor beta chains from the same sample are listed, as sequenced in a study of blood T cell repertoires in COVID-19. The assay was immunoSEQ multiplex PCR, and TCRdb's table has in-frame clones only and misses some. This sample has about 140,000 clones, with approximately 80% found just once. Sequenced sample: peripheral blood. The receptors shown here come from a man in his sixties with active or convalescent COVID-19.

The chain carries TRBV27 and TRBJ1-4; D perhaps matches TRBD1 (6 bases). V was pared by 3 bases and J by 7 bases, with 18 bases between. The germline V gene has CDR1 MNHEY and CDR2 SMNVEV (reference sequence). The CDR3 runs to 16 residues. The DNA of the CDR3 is TGTGCCAGCAGTTTCGGGGGGTTACAGGGAAGTGAAAAACTGTTTTTT. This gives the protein CASSFGGLQGSEKLFF.

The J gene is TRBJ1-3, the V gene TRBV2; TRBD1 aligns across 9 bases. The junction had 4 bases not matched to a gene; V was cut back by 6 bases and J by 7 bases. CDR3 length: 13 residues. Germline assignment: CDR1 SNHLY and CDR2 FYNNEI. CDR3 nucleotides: TGTGCCAGCAGCAGCGACAGGGGGAACACCATATATTTT. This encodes CASSSDRGNTIYF. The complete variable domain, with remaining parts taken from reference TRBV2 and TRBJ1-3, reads EPEVTQTPSHQVTQMGQEVILRCVPISNHLYFYWYRQILGQKVEFLVSFYNNEISEKSEIFDDQFSVERPDGSNFTLKIRSTKLEDSAMYFCASSSDRGNTIYFGEGSWLTVV.

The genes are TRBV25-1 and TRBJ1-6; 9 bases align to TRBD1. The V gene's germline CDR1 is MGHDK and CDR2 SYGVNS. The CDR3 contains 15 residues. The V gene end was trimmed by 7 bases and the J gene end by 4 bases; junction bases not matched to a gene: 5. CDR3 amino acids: CASTPGQGYNSPLHF. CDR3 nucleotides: TGTGCCAGCACACCGGGACAGGGTTATAATTCACCCCTCCACTTT.

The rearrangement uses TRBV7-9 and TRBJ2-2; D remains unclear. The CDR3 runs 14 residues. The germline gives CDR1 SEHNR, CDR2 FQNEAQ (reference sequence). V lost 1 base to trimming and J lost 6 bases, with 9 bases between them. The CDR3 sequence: CASSLGSMAGELFF. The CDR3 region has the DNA TGTGCCAGCAGCTTAGGGTCTATGGCCGGGGAGCTGTTTTTT.

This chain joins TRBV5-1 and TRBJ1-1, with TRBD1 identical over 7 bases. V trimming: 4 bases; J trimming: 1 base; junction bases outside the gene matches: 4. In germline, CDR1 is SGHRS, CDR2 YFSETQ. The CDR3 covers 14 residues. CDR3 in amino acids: CASSKGQSNTEAFF. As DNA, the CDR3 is TGCGCCAGCAGCAAGGGACAGTCGAACACTGAAGCTTTCTTT.

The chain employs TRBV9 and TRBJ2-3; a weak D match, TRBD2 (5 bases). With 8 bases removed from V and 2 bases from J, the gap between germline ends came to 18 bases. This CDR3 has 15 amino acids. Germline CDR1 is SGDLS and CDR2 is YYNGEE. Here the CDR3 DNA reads TGTGCCAGTACTATCGGCGGGCCAGTCACAGATACGCAGTATTTT. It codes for CASTIGGPVTDTQYF.

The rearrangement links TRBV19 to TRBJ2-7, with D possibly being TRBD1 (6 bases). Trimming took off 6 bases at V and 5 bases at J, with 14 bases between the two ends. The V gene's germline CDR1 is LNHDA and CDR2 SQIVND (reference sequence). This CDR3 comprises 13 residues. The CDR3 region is CASSPERGNEQYF. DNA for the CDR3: TGTGCCAGTAGCCCAGAGAGGGGGAACGAGCAGTACTTC. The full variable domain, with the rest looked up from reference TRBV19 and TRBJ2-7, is DGGITQSPKYLFRKEGQNVTLSCEQNLNHDAMYWYRQDPGQGLRLIYYSQIVNDFQKGDIAEGYSVSREKKESFPLTVTSAQKNPTAFYLCASSPERGNEQYFGPGTRLTVT.

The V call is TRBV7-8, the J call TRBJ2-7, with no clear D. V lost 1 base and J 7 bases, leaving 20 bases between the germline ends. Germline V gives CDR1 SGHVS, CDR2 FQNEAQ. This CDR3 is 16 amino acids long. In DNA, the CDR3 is TGTGCCAGCAGCTTAGTGAACAGCCTTAACCCGAAGGAGCAGTACTTC. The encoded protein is CASSLVNSLNPKEQYF. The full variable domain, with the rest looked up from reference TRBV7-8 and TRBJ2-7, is GAGVSQSPRYKVAKRGQDVALRCDPISGHVSLFWYQQALGQGPEFLTYFQNEAQLDKSGLPSDRFFAERPEGSVSTLKIQRTQQEDSAVYLCASSLVNSLNPKEQYFGPGTRLTVT.

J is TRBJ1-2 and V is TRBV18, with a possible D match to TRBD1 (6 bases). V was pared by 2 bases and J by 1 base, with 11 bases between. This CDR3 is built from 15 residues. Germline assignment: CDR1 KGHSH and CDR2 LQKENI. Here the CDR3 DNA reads TGTGCCAGCTCACCAATAACAGGGATTAACTATGGCTACACCTTC. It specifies CASSPITGINYGYTF.

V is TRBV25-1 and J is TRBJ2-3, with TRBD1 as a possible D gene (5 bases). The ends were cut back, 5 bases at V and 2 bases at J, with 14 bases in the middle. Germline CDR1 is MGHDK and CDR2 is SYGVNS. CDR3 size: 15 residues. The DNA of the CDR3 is TGTGCCAGCAGTCCCACTGGGGCTTCCACAGATACGCAGTATTTT. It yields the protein CASSPTGASTDTQYF.

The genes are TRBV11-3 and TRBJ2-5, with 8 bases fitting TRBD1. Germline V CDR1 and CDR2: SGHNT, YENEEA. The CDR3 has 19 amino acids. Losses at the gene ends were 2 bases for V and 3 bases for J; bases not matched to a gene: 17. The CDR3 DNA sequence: TGTGCCAGCAGCTTATTTCCTCCCGACAGGGGATGGGTGAAAGAGACCCAGTACTTC. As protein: CASSLFPPDRGWVKETQYF. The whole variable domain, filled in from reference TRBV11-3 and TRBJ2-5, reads EAGVVQSPRYKIIEKKQPVAFWCNPISGHNTLYWYLQNLGQGPELLIRYENEEAVDDSQLPKDRFSAERLKGVDSTLKIQPAELGDSAVYLCASSLFPPDRGWVKETQYFGPGTRLLVL.

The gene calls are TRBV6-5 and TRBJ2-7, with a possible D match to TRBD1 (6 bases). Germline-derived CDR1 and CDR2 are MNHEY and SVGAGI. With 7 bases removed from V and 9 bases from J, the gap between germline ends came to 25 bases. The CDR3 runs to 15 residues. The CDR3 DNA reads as TGTGCCAGCAACCCCACGGACAGAGGCGGTTTAGGGCAGTACTTC. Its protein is CASNPTDRGGLGQYF.

Here the CDR3 reads CASSPGTSGGPRTGELFF. DNA for the CDR3: TGTGCCAGCAGCCCCGGGACTAGCGGGGGGCCGCGGACCGGGGAGCTGTTTTTT. The chain employs TRBV5-4 and TRBJ2-2; TRBD2 matches at 15 bases. CDR3 length equals 18 residues. Trimming removed 4 bases from V and 5 bases from J; junction bases left unmatched: 9. CDR1 SGHNT and CDR2 YYREEE come from the germline V gene (reference sequence). The whole variable domain, filled in from reference TRBV5-4 and TRBJ2-2, reads ETGVTQSPTHLIKTRGQQVTLRCSSQSGHNTVSWYQQALGQGPQFIFQYYREEENGRGNFPPRFSGLQFPNYSSELNVNALELDDSALYLCASSPGTSGGPRTGELFFGEGSRLTVL.

In DNA form, the CDR3 reads TGTGCCAGCAGCCAACTAGCGGGCTCCTACAATGAGCAGTTCTTC. The encoded protein is CASSQLAGSYNEQFF. V and J are TRBV7-2 and TRBJ2-1, with 9 bases that match TRBD2. Losses at the gene ends were 5 bases for V and 0 bases for J; bases not matched to a gene: 2. Germline values: CDR1 SGHTA, CDR2 FQGNSA. The CDR3 loop spans 15 amino acids.

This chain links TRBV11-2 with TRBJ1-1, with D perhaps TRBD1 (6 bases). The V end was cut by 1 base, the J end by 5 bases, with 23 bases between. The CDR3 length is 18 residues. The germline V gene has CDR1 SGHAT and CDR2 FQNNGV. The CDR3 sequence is CASSLVGGLGRDYTEAFF. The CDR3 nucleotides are TGTGCCAGCAGCTTAGTAGGGGGTTTGGGCAGGGACTATACTGAAGCTTTCTTT.

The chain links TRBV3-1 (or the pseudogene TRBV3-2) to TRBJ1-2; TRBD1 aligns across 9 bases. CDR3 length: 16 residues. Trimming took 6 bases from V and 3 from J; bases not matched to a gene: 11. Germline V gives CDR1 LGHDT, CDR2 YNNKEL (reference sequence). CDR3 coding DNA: TGTGCCAGCAGTAAACAGGGGGCGCAGTCGGACTATGGCTACACCTTC. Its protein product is CASSKQGAQSDYGYTF.

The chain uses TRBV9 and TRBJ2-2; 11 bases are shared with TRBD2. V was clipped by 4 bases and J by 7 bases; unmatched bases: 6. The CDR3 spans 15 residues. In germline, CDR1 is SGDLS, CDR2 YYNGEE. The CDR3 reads CASSPSGGRDGELFF. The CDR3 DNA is TGTGCCAGCAGCCCTAGCGGGGGGCGAGACGGGGAGCTGTTTTTT.

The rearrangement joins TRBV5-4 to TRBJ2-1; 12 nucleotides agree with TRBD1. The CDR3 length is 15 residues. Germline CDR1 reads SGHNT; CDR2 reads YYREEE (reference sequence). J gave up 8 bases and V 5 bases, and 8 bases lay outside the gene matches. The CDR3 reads CASRSGTGGLYEQFF. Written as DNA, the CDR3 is TGTGCCAGCAGGTCCGGGACAGGGGGCTTGTATGAGCAGTTCTTC.

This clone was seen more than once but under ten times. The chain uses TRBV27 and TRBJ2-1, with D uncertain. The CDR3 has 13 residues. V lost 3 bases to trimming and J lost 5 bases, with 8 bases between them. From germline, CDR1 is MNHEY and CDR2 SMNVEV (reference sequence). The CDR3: CASSFGTHNEQFF. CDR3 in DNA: TGTGCCAGCAGTTTTGGTACTCACAATGAGCAGTTCTTC.

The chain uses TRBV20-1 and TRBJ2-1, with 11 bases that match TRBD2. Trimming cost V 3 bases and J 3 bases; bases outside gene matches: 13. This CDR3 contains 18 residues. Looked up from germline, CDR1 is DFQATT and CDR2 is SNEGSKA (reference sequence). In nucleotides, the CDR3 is TGCAGTGCTAGTGACAACAGGGGTAGCGGGAGGGGCTACAATGAGCAGTTCTTC. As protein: CSASDNRGSGRGYNEQFF.

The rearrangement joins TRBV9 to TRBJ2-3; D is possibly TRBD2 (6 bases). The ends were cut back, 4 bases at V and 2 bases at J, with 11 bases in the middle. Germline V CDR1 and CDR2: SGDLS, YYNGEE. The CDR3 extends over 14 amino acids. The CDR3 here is CASSQGGATDTQYF. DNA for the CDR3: TGTGCCAGCAGCCAAGGAGGGGCCACAGATACGCAGTATTTT.

CDR3 loop: CASSFVSSGTLGNSPLHF. DNA of the CDR3: TGTGCCAGCAGCTTTGTTAGCTCAGGGACATTGGGGAATTCACCCCTCCACTTT. The chain has TRBV7-2 and TRBJ1-6; D is possibly TRBD1 (6 bases). The length of the CDR3 is 18 residues. Germline values: CDR1 SGHTA, CDR2 FQGNSA. The V gene lost 3 bases and the J gene lost 7 bases, with 22 bases spanning the gap.

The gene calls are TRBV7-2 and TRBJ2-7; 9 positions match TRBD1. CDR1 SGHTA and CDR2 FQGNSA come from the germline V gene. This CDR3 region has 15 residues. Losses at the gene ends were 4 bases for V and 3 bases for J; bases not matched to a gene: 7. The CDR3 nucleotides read TGTGCCAGCAGCTCGCCCGACAGGGGGGTCTACGAGCAGTACTTC. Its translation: CASSSPDRGVYEQYF.

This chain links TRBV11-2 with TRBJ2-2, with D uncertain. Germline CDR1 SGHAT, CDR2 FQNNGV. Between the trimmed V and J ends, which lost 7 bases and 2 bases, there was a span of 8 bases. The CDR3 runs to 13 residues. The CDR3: CASISGNTGELFF. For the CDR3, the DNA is TGTGCCAGCATCAGTGGCAACACCGGGGAGCTGTTTTTT.

CDR3 region: CASSDILAGSINEQFF. The CDR3 DNA sequence: TGCGCCAGCAGTGACATACTAGCGGGCAGCATTAATGAGCAGTTCTTC. The chain joins TRBV10-1 to TRBJ2-1, with 9 bases lining up with TRBD2. Germline V gene data show CDR1 as WNHNN and CDR2 as SYGVQD (reference sequence). The CDR3 extends over 16 amino acids. Trimming at V came to 3 bases and at J to 7 bases, leaving 10 bases not matched to a gene.

CDR3 DNA: TGTGCCAGCAGCTTAGATCTGAGTACTGGAAACACCATATATTTT. Translating it yields CASSLDLSTGNTIYF. The rearrangement joins TRBV11-2 to TRBJ1-3; D unclear. The CDR3 extends over 15 amino acids. Germline CDR1 reads SGHAT; CDR2 reads FQNNGV. V was trimmed by 0 bases and J by 2 bases, leaving 8 bases between them. Supplemented by reference TRBV11-2 and TRBJ1-3, the full variable domain reads EAGVAQSPRYKIIEKRQSVAFWCNPISGHATLYWYQQILGQGPKLLIQFQNNGVVDDSQLPKDRFSAERLKGVDSTLKIQPAKLEDSAVYLCASSLDLSTGNTIYFGEGSWLTVV.

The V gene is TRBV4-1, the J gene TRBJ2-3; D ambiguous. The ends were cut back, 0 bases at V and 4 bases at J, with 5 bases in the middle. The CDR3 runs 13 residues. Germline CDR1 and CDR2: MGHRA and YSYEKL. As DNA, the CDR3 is TGCGCCAGCAGCCAAGATTCGGCAGATACGCAGTATTTT. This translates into CASSQDSADTQYF.

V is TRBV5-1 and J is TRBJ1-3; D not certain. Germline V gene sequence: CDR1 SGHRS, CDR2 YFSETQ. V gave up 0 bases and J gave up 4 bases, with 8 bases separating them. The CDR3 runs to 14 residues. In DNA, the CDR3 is TGCGCCAGCAGCTTGGACCCAGCGGGAAACACCATATATTTT. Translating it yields CASSLDPAGNTIYF.

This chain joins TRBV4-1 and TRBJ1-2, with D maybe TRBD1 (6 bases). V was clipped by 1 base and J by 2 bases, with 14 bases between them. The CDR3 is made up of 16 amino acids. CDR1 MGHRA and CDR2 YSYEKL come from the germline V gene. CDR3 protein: CASSQVQGGENYGYTF. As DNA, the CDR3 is TGCGCCAGCAGCCAAGTACAAGGGGGGGAGAACTATGGCTACACCTTC.

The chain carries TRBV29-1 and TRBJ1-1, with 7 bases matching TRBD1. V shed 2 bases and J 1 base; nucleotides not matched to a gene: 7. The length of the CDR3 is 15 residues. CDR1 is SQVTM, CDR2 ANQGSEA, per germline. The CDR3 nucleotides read TGCAGCGTTGAAAAGGACAGGTTACGGAACACTGAAGCTTTCTTT. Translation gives CSVEKDRLRNTEAFF.

The CDR3 spells CAWDMGARNEQYF. In DNA, the CDR3 is TGTGCCTGGGACATGGGGGCGCGGAACGAGCAGTACTTC. The V gene is TRBV30, the J gene TRBJ2-7; weak D call: TRBD1 (6 bases). The CDR3 is made up of 13 amino acids. Trimming removed 5 bases at V and 5 bases at J, with 16 bases between. CDR1 GTSNPN and CDR2 SVGIG come from the germline V gene (reference sequence).

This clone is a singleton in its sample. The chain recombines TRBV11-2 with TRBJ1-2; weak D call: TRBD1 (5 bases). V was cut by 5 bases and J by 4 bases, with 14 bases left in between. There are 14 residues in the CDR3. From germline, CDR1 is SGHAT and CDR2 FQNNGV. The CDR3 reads CASSPEARAYGYTF. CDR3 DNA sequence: TGTGCCAGCAGCCCCGAGGCCAGGGCCTATGGCTACACCTTC.